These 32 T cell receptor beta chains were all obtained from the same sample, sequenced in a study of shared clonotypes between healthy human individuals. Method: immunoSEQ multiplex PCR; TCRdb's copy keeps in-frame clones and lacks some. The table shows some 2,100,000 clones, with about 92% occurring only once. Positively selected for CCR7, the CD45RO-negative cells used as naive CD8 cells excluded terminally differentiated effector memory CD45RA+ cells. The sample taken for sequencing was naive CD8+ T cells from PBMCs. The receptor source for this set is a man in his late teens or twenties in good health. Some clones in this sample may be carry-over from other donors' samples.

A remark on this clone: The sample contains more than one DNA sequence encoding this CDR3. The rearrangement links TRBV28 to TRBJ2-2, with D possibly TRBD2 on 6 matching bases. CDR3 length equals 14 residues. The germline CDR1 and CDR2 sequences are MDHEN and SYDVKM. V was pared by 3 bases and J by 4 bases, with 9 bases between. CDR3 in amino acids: CASSLGGGTGELFF. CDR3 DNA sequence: TGTGCCAGCAGTTTGGGGGGAGGCACCGGGGAGCTGTTTTTT.

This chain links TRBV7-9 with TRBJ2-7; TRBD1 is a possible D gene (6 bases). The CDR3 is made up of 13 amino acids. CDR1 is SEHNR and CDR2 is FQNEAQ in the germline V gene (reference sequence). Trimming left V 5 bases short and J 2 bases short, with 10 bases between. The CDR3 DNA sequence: TGTGCCAGCAGCGACGGACAGACCTACGAGCAGTACTTC. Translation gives CASSDGQTYEQYF.

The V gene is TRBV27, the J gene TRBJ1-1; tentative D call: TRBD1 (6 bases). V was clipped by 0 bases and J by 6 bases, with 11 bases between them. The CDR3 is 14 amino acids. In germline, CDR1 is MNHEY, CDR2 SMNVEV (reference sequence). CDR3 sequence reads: CASSLSRTAAEAFF. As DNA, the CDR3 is TGTGCCAGCAGTTTATCTCGGACAGCAGCTGAAGCTTTCTTT.

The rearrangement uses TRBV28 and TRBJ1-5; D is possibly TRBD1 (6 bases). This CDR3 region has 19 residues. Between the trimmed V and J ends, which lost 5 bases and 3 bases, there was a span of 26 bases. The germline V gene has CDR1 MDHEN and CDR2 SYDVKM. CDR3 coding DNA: TGTGCCAGCAGTCTACTCGACTGGACAGCGGGTAGGTTCAATCAGCCCCAGCATTTT. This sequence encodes CASSLLDWTAGRFNQPQHF.

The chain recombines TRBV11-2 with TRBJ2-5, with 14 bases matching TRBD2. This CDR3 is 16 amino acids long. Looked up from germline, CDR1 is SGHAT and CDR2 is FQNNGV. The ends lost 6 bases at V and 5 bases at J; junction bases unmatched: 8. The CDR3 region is CASSPRTSGRFETQYF. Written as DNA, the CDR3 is TGTGCCAGCAGTCCCCGGACTAGCGGGAGGTTTGAGACCCAGTACTTC.

The CDR3 here is CASSQATGLANTEAFF. In DNA form, the CDR3 reads TGTGCCAGCAGCCAAGCCACAGGGTTGGCGAACACTGAAGCTTTCTTT. The chain links TRBV4-2 to TRBJ1-1; a possible D gene is TRBD1 (6 bases). V lost 1 base and J 1 base, leaving 13 bases between the germline ends. CDR3 length: 16 amino acids. Germline CDR1 is LGHNA and CDR2 is YNFKEQ.

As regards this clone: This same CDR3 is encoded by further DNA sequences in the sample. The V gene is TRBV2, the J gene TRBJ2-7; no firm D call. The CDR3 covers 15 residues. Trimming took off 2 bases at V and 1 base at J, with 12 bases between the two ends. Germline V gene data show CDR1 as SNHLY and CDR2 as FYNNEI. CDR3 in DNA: TGTGCCAGCAGTGAATTGGCAGGCCTATCCTACGAGCAGTACTTC. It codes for CASSELAGLSYEQYF.

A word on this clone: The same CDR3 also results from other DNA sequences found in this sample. The CDR3 is CASSLQGNQETQYF. The CDR3 DNA reads TGTGCCAGCAGCTTACAGGGGAACCAAGAGACCCAGTACTTC. The V and J genes are TRBV7-9 and TRBJ2-5; the D gene is possibly TRBD1 (6 bases). The CDR3 has 14 amino acids. The germline V gene has CDR1 SEHNR and CDR2 FQNEAQ (reference sequence). V lost 2 bases and J lost 0, with 7 bases in between.

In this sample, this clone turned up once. CDR3 in DNA: TGTGCTAGTGGTGTCGGACAGGGGGCAGGAGAGCAGTTCTTC. Its translation: CASGVGQGAGEQFF. This chain joins TRBV12-5 and TRBJ2-1; TRBD1 agrees at 11 bases. Per the germline V gene, CDR1 is LGHNT and CDR2 is FRNRAP. The length of the CDR3 is 14 residues. Trimming took 5 bases from V and 10 from J; bases not matched to a gene: 7.

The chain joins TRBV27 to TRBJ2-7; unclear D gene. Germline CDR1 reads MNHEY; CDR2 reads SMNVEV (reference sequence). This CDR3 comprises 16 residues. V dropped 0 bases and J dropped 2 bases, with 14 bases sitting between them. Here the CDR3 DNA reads TGTGCCAGCAGTTTATCGGTGCCCCCGGGTACCTACGAGCAGTACTTC. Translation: CASSLSVPPGTYEQYF.

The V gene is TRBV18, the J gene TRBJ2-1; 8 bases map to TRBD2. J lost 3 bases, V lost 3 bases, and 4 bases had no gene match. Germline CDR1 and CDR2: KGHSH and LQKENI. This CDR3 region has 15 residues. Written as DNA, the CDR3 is TGTGCCAGCTCACCTTCGGGAGGGAGCTACAATGAGCAGTTCTTC. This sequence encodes CASSPSGGSYNEQFF.

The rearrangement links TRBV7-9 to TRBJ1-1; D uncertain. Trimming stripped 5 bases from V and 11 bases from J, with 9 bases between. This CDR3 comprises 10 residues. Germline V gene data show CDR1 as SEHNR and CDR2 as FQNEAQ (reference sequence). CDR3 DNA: TGTGCCAGCAGCCCCGAATGGGCTTTCTTT. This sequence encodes CASSPEWAFF.

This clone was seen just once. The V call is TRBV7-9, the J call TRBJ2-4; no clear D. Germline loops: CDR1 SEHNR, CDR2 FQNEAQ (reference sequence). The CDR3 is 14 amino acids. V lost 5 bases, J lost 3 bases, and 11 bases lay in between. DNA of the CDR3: TGTGCCAGCAGCCCCGATAGCAGCAAAAACATTCAGTACTTC. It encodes CASSPDSSKNIQYF.

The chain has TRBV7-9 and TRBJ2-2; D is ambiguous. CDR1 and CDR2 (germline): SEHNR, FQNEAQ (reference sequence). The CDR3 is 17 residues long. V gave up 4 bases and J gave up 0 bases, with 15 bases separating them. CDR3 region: CASSSHSDLANTGELFF. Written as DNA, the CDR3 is TGTGCCAGCAGCTCCCACAGCGATTTGGCGAACACCGGGGAGCTGTTTTTT.

CDR3 DNA: TGTGCCAGCAGCTTAATCGAAGGCAATGAGCAGTTCTTC. Amino acid sequence: CASSLIEGNEQFF. V gene TRBV7-6 combines with J gene TRBJ2-1; no firm D call. From germline, CDR1 is SGHVS and CDR2 FNYEAQ. This CDR3 has 13 residues. Trimming left V 2 bases short and J 6 bases short, with 8 bases between.

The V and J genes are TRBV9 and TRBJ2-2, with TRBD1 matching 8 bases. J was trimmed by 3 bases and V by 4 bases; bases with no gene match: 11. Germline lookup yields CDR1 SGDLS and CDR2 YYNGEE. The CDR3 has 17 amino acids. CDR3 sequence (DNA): TGTGCCAGCAGCTCAGGGGGCAGACAGGGGTACACCGGGGAGCTGTTTTTT. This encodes CASSSGGRQGYTGELFF.

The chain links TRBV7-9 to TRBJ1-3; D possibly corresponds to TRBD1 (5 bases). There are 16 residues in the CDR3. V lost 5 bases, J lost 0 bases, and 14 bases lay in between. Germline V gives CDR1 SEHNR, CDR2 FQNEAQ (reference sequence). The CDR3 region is CASSPGTSSSGNTIYF. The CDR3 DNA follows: TGTGCCAGCAGCCCAGGGACGTCTAGCTCTGGAAACACCATATATTTT.

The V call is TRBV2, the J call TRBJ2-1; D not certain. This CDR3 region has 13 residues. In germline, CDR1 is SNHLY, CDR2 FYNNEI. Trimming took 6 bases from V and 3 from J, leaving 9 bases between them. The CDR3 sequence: CASRAALYNEQFF. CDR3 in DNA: TGTGCCAGCAGGGCAGCTCTCTACAATGAGCAGTTCTTC. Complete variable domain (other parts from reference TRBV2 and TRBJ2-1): EPEVTQTPSHQVTQMGQEVILRCVPISNHLYFYWYRQILGQKVEFLVSFYNNEISEKSEIFDDQFSVERPDGSNFTLKIRSTKLEDSAMYFCASRAALYNEQFFGPGTRLTVL.

The DNA for the CDR3 is TGTGCCAGCGGCTGGACCCGAGGGTCCGAGCAGTACTTC. Protein sequence: CASGWTRGSEQYF. This chain connects TRBV27 to TRBJ2-7, with D tentatively TRBD2 (5 bases). The V end lost 8 bases, the J end lost 6 bases, and 17 bases lay between the germline ends. The CDR3 runs 13 residues. Germline-derived CDR1 and CDR2 are MNHEY and SMNVEV (reference sequence).

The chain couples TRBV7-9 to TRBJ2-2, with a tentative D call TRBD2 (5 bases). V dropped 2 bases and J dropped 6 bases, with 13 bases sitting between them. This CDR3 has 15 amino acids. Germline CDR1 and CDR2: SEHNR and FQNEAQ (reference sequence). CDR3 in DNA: TGTGCCAGCAGCTTATCCCAGCTAGCCCCCGGGGAGCTGTTTTTT. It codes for CASSLSQLAPGELFF.

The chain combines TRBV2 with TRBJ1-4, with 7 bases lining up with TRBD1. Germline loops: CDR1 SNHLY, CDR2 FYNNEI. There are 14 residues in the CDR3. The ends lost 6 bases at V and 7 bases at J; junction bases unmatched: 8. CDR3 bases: TGTGCCAGCAGCTACAGGGGCCTGGGTGAAAAACTGTTTTTT. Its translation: CASSYRGLGEKLFF.

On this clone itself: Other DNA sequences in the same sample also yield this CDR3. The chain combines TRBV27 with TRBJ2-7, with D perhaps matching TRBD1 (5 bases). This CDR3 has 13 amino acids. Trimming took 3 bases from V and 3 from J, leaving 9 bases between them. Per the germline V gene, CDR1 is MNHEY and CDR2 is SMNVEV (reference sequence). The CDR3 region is CASSFSGNYEQYF. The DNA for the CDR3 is TGTGCCAGCAGTTTTTCAGGGAACTACGAGCAGTACTTC.

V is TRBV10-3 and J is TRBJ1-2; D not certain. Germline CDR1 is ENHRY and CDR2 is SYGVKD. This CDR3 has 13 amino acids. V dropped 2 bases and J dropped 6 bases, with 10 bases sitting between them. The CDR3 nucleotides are TGTGCCATCAGTGAGGGTCAGCGCGATGGCTACACCTTC. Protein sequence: CAISEGQRDGYTF.

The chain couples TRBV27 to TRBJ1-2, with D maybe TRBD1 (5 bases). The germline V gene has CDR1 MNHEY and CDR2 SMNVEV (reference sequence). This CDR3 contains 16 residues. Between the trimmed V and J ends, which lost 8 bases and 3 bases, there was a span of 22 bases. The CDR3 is CASWGDTGRPYYGYTF. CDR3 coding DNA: TGTGCCAGCTGGGGAGACACGGGGCGCCCTTACTATGGCTACACCTTC.

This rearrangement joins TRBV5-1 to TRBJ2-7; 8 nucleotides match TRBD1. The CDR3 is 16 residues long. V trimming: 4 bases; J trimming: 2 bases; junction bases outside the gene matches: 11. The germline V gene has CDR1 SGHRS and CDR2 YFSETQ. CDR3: CASSGPGGAVPYEQYF. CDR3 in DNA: TGCGCCAGCAGCGGACCAGGGGGCGCGGTCCCCTACGAGCAGTACTTC. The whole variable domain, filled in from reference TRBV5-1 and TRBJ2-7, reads KAGVTQTPRYLIKTRGQQVTLSCSPISGHRSVSWYQQTPGQGLQFLFEYFSETQRNKGNFPGRFSGRQFSNSRSEMNVSTLELGDSALYLCASSGPGGAVPYEQYFGPGTRLTVT.

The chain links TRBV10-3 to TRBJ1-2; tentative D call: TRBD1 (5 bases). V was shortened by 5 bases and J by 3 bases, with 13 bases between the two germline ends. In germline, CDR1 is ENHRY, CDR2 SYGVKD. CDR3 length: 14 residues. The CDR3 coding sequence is TGTGCCATCAGTAACAGGTTAAGGGACTATGGCTACACCTTC. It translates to CAISNRLRDYGYTF.

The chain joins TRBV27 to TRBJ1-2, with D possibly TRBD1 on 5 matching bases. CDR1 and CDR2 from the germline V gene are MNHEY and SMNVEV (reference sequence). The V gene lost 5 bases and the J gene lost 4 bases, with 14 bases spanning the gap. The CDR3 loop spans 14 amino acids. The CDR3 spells CASSPRQTVYGYTF. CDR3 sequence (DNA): TGTGCCAGCAGTCCCCGACAGACCGTCTATGGCTACACCTTC.

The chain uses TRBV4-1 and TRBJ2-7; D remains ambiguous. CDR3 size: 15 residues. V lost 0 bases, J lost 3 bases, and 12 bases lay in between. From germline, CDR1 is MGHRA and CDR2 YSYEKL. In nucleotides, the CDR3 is TGCGCCAGCAGCCAAGATAGGTCCAGCTTCTACGAGCAGTACTTC. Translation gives CASSQDRSSFYEQYF.

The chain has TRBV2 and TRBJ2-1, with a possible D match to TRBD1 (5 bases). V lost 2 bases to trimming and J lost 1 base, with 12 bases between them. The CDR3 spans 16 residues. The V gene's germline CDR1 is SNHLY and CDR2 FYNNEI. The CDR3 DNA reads TGTGCCAGCAGTGAAATCAGGGTTGGTTCCTACAATGAGCAGTTCTTC. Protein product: CASSEIRVGSYNEQFF.

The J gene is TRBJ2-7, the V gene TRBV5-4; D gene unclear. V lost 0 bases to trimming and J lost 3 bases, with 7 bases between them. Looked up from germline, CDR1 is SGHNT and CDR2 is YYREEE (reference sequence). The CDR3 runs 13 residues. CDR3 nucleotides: TGTGCCAGCAGCTTGGAGGGAAGCTACGAGCAGTACTTC. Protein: CASSLEGSYEQYF. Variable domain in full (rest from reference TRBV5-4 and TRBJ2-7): ETGVTQSPTHLIKTRGQQVTLRCSSQSGHNTVSWYQQALGQGPQFIFQYYREEENGRGNFPPRFSGLQFPNYSSELNVNALELDDSALYLCASSLEGSYEQYFGPGTRLTVT.

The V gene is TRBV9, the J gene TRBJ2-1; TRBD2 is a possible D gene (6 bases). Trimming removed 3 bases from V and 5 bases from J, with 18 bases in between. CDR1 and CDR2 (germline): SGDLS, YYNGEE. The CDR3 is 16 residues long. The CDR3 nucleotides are TGTGCCAGCAGCGCCTCAATAGCGGTCGCGGACAATGAGCAGTTCTTC. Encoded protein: CASSASIAVADNEQFF.

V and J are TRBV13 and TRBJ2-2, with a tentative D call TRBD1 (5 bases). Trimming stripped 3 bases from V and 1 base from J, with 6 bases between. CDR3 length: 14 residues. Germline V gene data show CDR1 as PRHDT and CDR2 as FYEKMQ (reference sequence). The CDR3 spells CASSFDRNTGELFF. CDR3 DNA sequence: TGTGCCAGCAGCTTTGACAGGAACACCGGGGAGCTGTTTTTT.